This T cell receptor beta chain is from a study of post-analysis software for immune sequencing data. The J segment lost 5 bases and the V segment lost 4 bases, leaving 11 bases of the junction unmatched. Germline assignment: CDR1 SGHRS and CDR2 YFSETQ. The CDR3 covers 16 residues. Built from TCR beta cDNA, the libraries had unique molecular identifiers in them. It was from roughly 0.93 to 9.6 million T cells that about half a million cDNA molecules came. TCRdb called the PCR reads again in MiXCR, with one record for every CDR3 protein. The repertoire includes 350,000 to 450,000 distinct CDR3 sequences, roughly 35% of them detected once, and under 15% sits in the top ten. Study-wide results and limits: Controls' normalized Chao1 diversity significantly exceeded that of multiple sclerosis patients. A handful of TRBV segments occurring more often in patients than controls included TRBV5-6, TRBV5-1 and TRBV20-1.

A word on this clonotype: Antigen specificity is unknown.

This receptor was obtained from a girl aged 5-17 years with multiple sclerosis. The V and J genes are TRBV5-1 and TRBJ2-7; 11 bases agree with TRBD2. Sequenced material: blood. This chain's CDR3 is CASSLTSGDLYHEQYF. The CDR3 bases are TGCGCCAGCAGCCTGACTAGCGGGGACCTCTACCACGAGCAGTACTTC.